This is a list of T cell receptor beta chains from one sample in a study of T cell responses to AZD1222 COVID-19 vaccine. Assay: immunoSEQ multiplex PCR; the TCRdb copy retains only in-frame clones and omits some. The table includes about 130,000 clones, more than 80% detected once. The sequences come from peripheral blood, collected on day 0 of AZD1222 vaccination. The receptor source for this set is an adult in good health. Both conserved end residues are part of each CDR3. A D gene is named only where the DNA matches it firmly. Size values are once, few and many counts, or a class for expanded clones, and some rows have none.

clone size	V gene	J gene	D gene	CDR3 DNA	CDR3 protein
once	TRBV30	TRBJ1-1	NA	TGTGCCTGGGCTATGAACACTGAAGCTTTCTTT	CAWAMNTEAFF
NA	TRBV6-5	TRBJ1-1	NA	TGTGCCAGCAGCCCGAAGAACCCGGGGAACACTGAAGCTTTCTTT	CASSPKNPGNTEAFF
NA	TRBV6-5	TRBJ1-1	NA	TGTGCCAGCAGGACAGCCCCAGACGGTAAGGCTTTCTTT	CASRTAPDGKAFF
NA	TRBV4-1	TRBJ1-1	NA	TGCGCCAGCAGCCTGCAGGGCCAGGGGCTAAACACTGAAGCTTTCTTT	CASSLQGQGLNTEAFF
NA	TRBV7-6	TRBJ2-2	TRBD1	TGTGCCAGCAGCTTAGTTAAGGGGGCGCGGACCGGGGAGCTGTTTTTT	CASSLVKGARTGELFF
NA	TRBV6-4	TRBJ1-6	NA	TGTGCCAGCAGTGCTGGGCCCTATAATTCACCCCTCCACTTT	CASSAGPYNSPLHF
NA	TRBV19	TRBJ1-4	TRBD1	TGTGCCAGTACGGACAGGGGACGAGCAACTAATGAAAAACTGTTTTTT	CASTDRGRATNEKLFF
NA	TRBV30	TRBJ1-2	NA	TGTGCCTGGAGCCCTGGGGGCCTCGACTATGGCTACACCTTC	CAWSPGGLDYGYTF
once	TRBV18	TRBJ1-2	NA	TGTGCCAGCTCACCGGAGGGTTCTCCCTATGGCTACACCTTC	CASSPEGSPYGYTF
NA	TRBV5-1	TRBJ2-1	TRBD1	TGCGCCAGCAGCGACTGGACAGGGGGATACAATGAGCAGTTCTTC	CASSDWTGGYNEQFF
NA	TRBV5-1	TRBJ1-3	NA	TGCGCCAGCAGCTTGGACGGCCTCAGCTCTGGAAACACCATATATTTT	CASSLDGLSSGNTIYF
NA	TRBV28	TRBJ1-2	NA	TGTGCCTTGAGACGACCTAACTATGGCTACACCTTC	CALRRPNYGYTF
NA	TRBV30	TRBJ1-2	NA	TGTGCCTGGAAGGGTCTTGCAGTCAACTATGGCTACACCTTC	CAWKGLAVNYGYTF
many	TRBV5-1	TRBJ1-2	NA	TGCGCCAGCAGCACCGGCCCGAGATACAGGGACTATGGCTACACCTTC	CASSTGPRYRDYGYTF
few	TRBV29-1	TRBJ2-5	NA	TGCAGCGTCGTGGGCCACAAAGGAGAGACCCAGTACTTC	CSVVGHKGETQYF
NA	TRBV28	TRBJ1-1	NA	TGTGCCAGCAGTCGTAGGGGGGAAACTGAAGCTTTCTTT	CASSRRGETEAFF
NA	TRBV28	TRBJ2-6	NA	TGTGCCAGCAGACCCGGGTCTTCTGGGGCCAACGTCCTGACTTTC	CASRPGSSGANVLTF
NA	TRBV19	TRBJ1-1	TRBD1	TGTGCCAGTAGCCTCAGACAGGGGCATGCTGAAGCTTTCTTT	CASSLRQGHAEAFF
NA	TRBV20-1	TRBJ1-5	NA	TGCAGTGCTAGCCAGGGTCAGCCCCAGCATTTT	CSASQGQPQHF